This record looks at one T cell receptor beta chain sequence and its context. The data are from a study of blood T cell repertoires in COVID-19. In the study overall: Samples representing acute and convalescent COVID-19 were sourced from the United States, Italy and Spain. Sample material is recorded as cDNA or gDNA derived from T cells, B-cell-depleted T cells, or PBMCs.

Original analysis: Amplification from reference gene primers served as the basis for estimated nucleated cell counts. Sequencing was performed with immunoSEQ multiplex PCR; in TCRdb, only in-frame clones are kept and a portion is missing. D and trimming were read from the DNA, whereas the V and J calls and clone size are those reported in that table. The table shows over 200,000 clones, with almost 85% occurring only once. The V and J ends lost 7 bases and 4 bases respectively, with 16 bases between them. This CDR3 is built from 14 residues. Germline values: CDR1 MNHEY, CDR2 SVGAGI. The gene calls are TRBV6-5 and TRBJ1-1; a possible D gene is TRBD1 (5 bases). Sequencing was performed on peripheral blood. The TCR was taken from a woman in her 50s with active or convalescent COVID-19. The CDR3 region is CASTPAGIGTEAFF. In nucleotides, the CDR3 is TGTGCCAGCACCCCCGCAGGGATAGGCACTGAAGCTTTCTTT.